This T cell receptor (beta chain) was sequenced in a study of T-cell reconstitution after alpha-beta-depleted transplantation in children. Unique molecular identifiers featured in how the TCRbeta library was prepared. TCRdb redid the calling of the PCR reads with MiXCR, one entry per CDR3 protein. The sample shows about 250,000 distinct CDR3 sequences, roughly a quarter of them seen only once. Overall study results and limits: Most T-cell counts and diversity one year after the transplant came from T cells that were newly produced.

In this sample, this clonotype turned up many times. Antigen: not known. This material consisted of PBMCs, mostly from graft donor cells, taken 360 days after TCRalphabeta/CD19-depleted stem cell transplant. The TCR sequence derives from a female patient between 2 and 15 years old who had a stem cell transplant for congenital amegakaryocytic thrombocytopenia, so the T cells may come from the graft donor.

The CDR3 is CASSAGQGLWETQYF. CDR3 nucleotides: TGTGCCAGCAGCGCCGGACAGGGTTTGTGGGAGACCCAGTACTTC. V usage is TRBV9 and J usage is TRBJ2-5, with 8 bases lining up with TRBD1. V lost 3 bases, J lost 5 bases, and 9 bases stayed unmatched. The CDR3 consists of 15 residues. In germline, CDR1 is SGDLS, CDR2 YYNGEE. Complete variable domain (other parts from reference TRBV9 and TRBJ2-5): DSGVTQTPKHLITATGQRVTLRCSPRSGDLSVYWYQQSLDQGLQFLIQYYNGEERAKGNILERFSAQQFPDLHSELNLSSLELGDSALYFCASSAGQGLWETQYFGPGTRLLVL.